These 28 T cell receptor beta chains were all obtained from the same sample, sequenced in a study of CDR3 diversity in severe acne. TCRdb reprocessed the PCR reads via MiXCR and lists one record per CDR3 protein. The table records about 98,000 distinct CDR3 sequences, 51% of them present only once. Sequencing used blood. Receptor source: a male donor with acne.

The count of this clonotype is one. Just one base apart from a much larger clone, this may be a read error. This chain uses TRBV4-3 with TRBJ2-7, with 14 bases lining up with TRBD2. The CDR3 covers 16 residues. V lost 3 bases, J lost 5 bases, and 6 bases stayed unmatched. The germline V gene encodes CDR1 LGHNA and CDR2 YSLEER. CDR3 in DNA: TGCGCCAGCAGCCAGGACCCGGGACTAGCGGGAGACGAGCAGTACTTC. Translation: CASSQDPGLAGDEQYF.

The chain couples TRBV7-2 to TRBJ1-1; D ambiguous. Germline CDR1 reads SGHTA; CDR2 reads FQGNSA. The CDR3 extends over 11 amino acids. The V gene lost 3 bases and the J gene lost 5 bases, with 4 bases spanning the gap. The CDR3 region is CASSLLTEAFF. The CDR3 bases are TGTGCCAGCAGCTTGCTAACTGAAGCTTTCTTT.

The genes are TRBV20-1 and TRBJ2-5, with 15 positions matching TRBD2. The J call may be incorrect, as the DNA end agrees better with TRBJ2-1. The CDR3 runs to 16 residues. Germline values: CDR1 DFQATT, CDR2 SNEGSKA (reference sequence). CDR3 bases: TGCAGTGCTAGACAAAGGACTAGCGGGGGGGTCGGCGAGCAGTTCTTC. It encodes CSARQRTSGGVGEQFF.

The chain recombines TRBV15 with TRBJ2-2, with 7 bases aligning to TRBD2. Germline CDR1 LNHNV, CDR2 YYDKDF (reference sequence). The CDR3 loop spans 15 amino acids. Losses at the gene ends were 1 base for V and 1 base for J; bases not matched to a gene: 0. The chain's CDR3 is CATSRGTRNTGELFF. In nucleotides, the CDR3 is TGTGCCACCAGCAGAGGGACTAGGAACACCGGGGAGCTGTTTTTT.

The V and J genes are TRBV7-7 and TRBJ1-2; tentatively, D is TRBD1 (5 bases). The CDR3 length is 13 residues. Germline V gene lookup returns CDR1 SSHAT and CDR2 FNYEAQ (reference sequence). V was cut by 8 bases and J by 8 bases, with 18 bases left in between. This chain's CDR3 is CASERLGASGYTF. CDR3 bases: TGTGCCAGCGAACGTCTTGGGGCATCCGGCTACACCTTC. The full variable domain, its missing parts supplied by reference TRBV7-7 and TRBJ1-2, is GAGVSQSPRYKVTKRGQDVTLRCDPISSHATLYWYQQALGQGPEFLTYFNYEAQPDKSGLPSDRFSAERPEGSISTLTIQRTEQRDSAMYRCASERLGASGYTFGSGTRLTVV.

This sequence joins TRBV15 and TRBJ2-3; 13 positions match TRBD2. CDR1 and CDR2 from the germline V gene are LNHNV and YYDKDF (reference sequence). The CDR3 is 13 amino acids. The ends lost 7 bases at V and 8 bases at J; junction bases unmatched: 3. The CDR3 here is CATTRTSGSTQYF. The CDR3 DNA reads TGTGCCACCACCAGGACTAGCGGGAGTACGCAGTATTTT.

This clonotype was found many times. The rearrangement links TRBV11-2 to TRBJ1-1, with D unclear. Germline assignment: CDR1 SGHAT and CDR2 FQNNGV. Trimming cost V 5 bases and J 7 bases, with 20 bases left between them. The CDR3 is 15 amino acids. The CDR3 coding sequence is TGTGCCAGCAGCACTCCGAGAGGGTTGAGGGATGAAGCTTTCTTT. Translation gives CASSTPRGLRDEAFF.

The chain links TRBV15 to TRBJ2-7; 7 bases agree with TRBD2. Unmatched junction bases numbered 14, after V lost 0 bases and J lost 0 bases. The CDR3 length is 19 residues. Germline assignment: CDR1 LNHNV and CDR2 YYDKDF (reference sequence). The DNA for the CDR3 is TGTGCCACCAGCAGAGATCGCGGGGGTGCACCTCCGTGCTCCTACGAGCAGTACTTC. It is translated as CATSRDRGGAPPCSYEQYF.

This clonotype was detected a few times. This chain connects TRBV24-1 to TRBJ1-2, with D perhaps matching TRBD1 (5 bases). The V gene lost 4 bases and the J gene lost 4 bases, with 15 bases spanning the gap. This CDR3 is 15 amino acids long. Germline CDR1 KGHDR, CDR2 SFDVKD. DNA for the CDR3: TGTGCCACCAGTGACACGACCGAGGGGCGCTATGGCTACACCTTC. Its protein product is CATSDTTEGRYGYTF.

Only one count was recorded for this clonotype. This chain connects TRBV25-1 to TRBJ1-4; D is possibly TRBD1 (5 bases). The V end lost 5 bases, the J end lost 8 bases, and 21 bases lay between the germline ends. Germline V gene data show CDR1 as MGHDK and CDR2 as SYGVNS. This CDR3 spans 16 amino acids. The CDR3 loop is CASSLTGFAVGEKLFF. DNA for the CDR3: TGTGCCAGCAGTTTAACAGGTTTCGCCGTAGGGGAAAAACTGTTTTTT.

This clonotype occurred a few times. The chain has TRBV3-1 and TRBJ1-1; a possible D gene is TRBD1 (6 bases). The CDR3 loop spans 13 amino acids. CDR1 is LGHDT and CDR2 is YNNKEL in the germline V gene (reference sequence). The germline V and J ends were trimmed by 4 bases and 11 bases, with 17 bases remaining between them. CDR3 in amino acids: CASSRRSEGQAFF. The CDR3 DNA sequence: TGTGCCAGCAGCCGAAGATCGGAAGGACAGGCTTTCTTT.

The chain joins TRBV7-8 to TRBJ2-7, with D perhaps TRBD1 (7 bases). V was shortened by 3 bases and J by 7 bases, with 16 bases between the two germline ends. The germline V gene encodes CDR1 SGHVS and CDR2 FQNEAQ. This CDR3 comprises 14 residues. The DNA of the CDR3 is TGTGCCAGCAGCTTCCCCGGACAGGCGGGAGAGCAGTACTTC. It codes for CASSFPGQAGEQYF.

The CDR3 sequence: CASSVAERIAEQYF. The CDR3 DNA reads TGCGCCAGCAGTGTGGCTGAACGGATTGCCGAGCAGTACTTC. This sequence joins TRBV10-1 and TRBJ2-7, with D unresolved. V lost 4 bases, J lost 6 bases, and 16 bases lay in between. CDR1 and CDR2 (germline): WNHNN, SYGVQD (reference sequence). There are 14 residues in the CDR3.

This clonotype was detected only a few times. In nucleotides, the CDR3 is TGCAGTGCGTCGGACAGTCTCGAAGCTTTCTTT. The encoded protein is CSASDSLEAFF. This sequence joins TRBV20-1 and TRBJ1-1; D is possibly TRBD1 (6 bases). V lost 6 bases and J 8 bases, leaving 13 bases between the germline ends. CDR1 DFQATT and CDR2 SNEGSKA come from the germline V gene (reference sequence). The length of the CDR3 is 11 residues.

In this sample, this clonotype is medium-sized (0.01 to 0.1%). The chain uses TRBV9 and TRBJ2-1, with 7 bases identical to TRBD2. Trimming took 0 bases from V and 7 from J; bases not matched to a gene: 7. Germline V CDR1 and CDR2: SGDLS, YYNGEE. The CDR3 is made up of 15 amino acids. This CDR3 reads CASSVALGLPNEQFF. CDR3 sequence (DNA): TGTGCCAGCAGCGTAGCCTTGGGACTACCTAATGAGCAGTTCTTC.

CDR3 bases: TGTGCCTGGAGTGCCGTCGCCTCTGGAAACACCATATATTTT. This codes for CAWSAVASGNTIYF. The V call is TRBV30, the J call TRBJ1-3; no firm D call. Germline assignment: CDR1 GTSNPN and CDR2 SVGIG (reference sequence). CDR3 length equals 14 residues. Trimming took 1 base from V and 0 from J, leaving 7 bases between them.

This chain joins TRBV24-1 and TRBJ1-2; 8 bases map to TRBD1. Unmatched junction bases numbered 11, after V lost 4 bases and J lost 8 bases. The CDR3 runs to 15 residues. Germline loops: CDR1 KGHDR, CDR2 SFDVKD. CDR3 DNA: TGTGCCACCAGTGACCTTGGACAGGGAGGAGGAGGCTACACCTTC. It codes for CATSDLGQGGGGYTF.

This clonotype was counted between two and nine times. The genes are TRBV6-5 and TRBJ2-2; unclear D gene. V shed 9 bases and J shed 0 bases, with 11 bases lying between them. Germline values: CDR1 MNHEY, CDR2 SVGAGI. This CDR3 contains 14 residues. The CDR3: CASWNLANTGELFF. As DNA, the CDR3 is TGTGCCAGTTGGAACCTGGCGAACACCGGGGAGCTGTTTTTT.

The CDR3 is CASSFDSNSGNTIYF. The DNA for the CDR3 is TGTGCCAGCAGTTTCGACAGCAACTCTGGAAACACCATATATTTT. The V call is TRBV7-8, the J call TRBJ1-3, with a weak D call TRBD1 (5 bases). The CDR3 totals 15 residues. Between the trimmed V and J ends, which lost 6 bases and 0 bases, there was a span of 12 bases. The germline gives CDR1 SGHVS, CDR2 FQNEAQ.

This clonotype was seen only a few times. The chain links TRBV2 to TRBJ1-4, with a possible D match to TRBD1 (6 bases). This CDR3 is 13 amino acids long. The germline V and J ends were trimmed by 5 bases and 6 bases, with 10 bases remaining between them. Germline loops: CDR1 SNHLY, CDR2 FYNNEI. The DNA for the CDR3 is TGTGCCAGCAGTAGGGCAGGGGATGAAAAACTGTTTTTT. It specifies CASSRAGDEKLFF.

Remarks on this clonotype: The conserved closing phenylalanine or tryptophan is absent in this CDR3, likely reflecting a read error. Because the CDR3's place on the DNA is in doubt, the DNA is left out and the CDR3 is given as listed by TCRdb. J is TRBJ2-7 and V is TRBV7-2; TRBD1 is the table's D call, not checked against the DNA. The CDR3 comprises 13 residues, both ends counted. CDR1 and CDR2 from the germline V gene are SGHTA and FQGNSA. CDR3 amino acids: CASSVDSHYHQNL.

The V gene is TRBV7-3, the J gene TRBJ2-2; the D is unclear. The V gene lost 7 bases and the J gene lost 1 base, with 7 bases spanning the gap. Germline-derived CDR1 and CDR2 are SGHTA and FQGTGA. The CDR3 length is 13 residues. CDR3 nucleotide sequence: TGTGCCAGCAACGACGGGAACACCGGGGAGCTGTTTTTT. Encoded protein: CASNDGNTGELFF.

This clonotype has just one count. J is TRBJ1-2 and V is TRBV20-1; D not resolved. CDR3 length equals 12 residues. V was trimmed by 5 bases and J by 1 base, leaving 8 bases between them. Germline loops: CDR1 DFQATT, CDR2 SNEGSKA (reference sequence). The CDR3 DNA reads as TGCAGTGCTCAGCGGGTTAACTATGGCTACACCTTC. The encoded protein is CSAQRVNYGYTF.

There are many counts of this clonotype. The chain carries TRBV5-8 and TRBJ2-1; 7 nucleotides align to TRBD1. This CDR3 comprises 16 residues. Trimming took 5 bases from V and 1 from J; bases not matched to a gene: 9. CDR1 and CDR2 (germline): SGHTS, YDEGEE. The DNA for the CDR3 is TGTGCCAGCAGTAGTGGACAGGCCCCTTCCTACAATGAGCAGTTCTTC. Protein product: CASSSGQAPSYNEQFF.

This clonotype was recorded once. The chain uses TRBV2 and TRBJ2-7; D call uncertain. The CDR3 length is 15 residues. CDR1 and CDR2 (germline): SNHLY, FYNNEI. With 3 bases removed from V and 0 bases from J, the gap between germline ends came to 12 bases. CDR3 sequence reads: CASSDGDVASYEQYF. CDR3 DNA: TGTGCCAGCAGTGATGGAGACGTCGCCTCCTACGAGCAGTACTTC.

On this clonotype itself: At one end, the junction sequence differs from germline, possibly due to a read error. This rearrangement joins TRBV11-2 to TRBJ2-7, with D perhaps matching TRBD2 (5 bases). This CDR3 is 14 amino acids long. Germline lookup yields CDR1 SGHAT and CDR2 FQNNGV. CDR3 bases: TGTGCCGGCAGCTTAGCGTCTACCGGAAACGAGCAGAACTTC. Amino acids: CAGSLASTGNEQNF. Supplemented by reference TRBV11-2 and TRBJ2-7, the full variable domain reads EAGVAQSPRYKIIEKRQSVAFWCNPISGHATLYWYQQILGQGPKLLIQFQNNGVVDDSQLPKDRFSAERLKGVDSTLKIQPAKLEDSAVYLCAGSLASTGNEQNFGPGTRLTVT.

The V and J genes are TRBV24-1 and TRBJ2-3; D remains unclear. The CDR3 has 14 residues. Germline assignment: CDR1 KGHDR and CDR2 SFDVKD. Deletions cut 0 bases from V and 1 base from J, with 4 bases between. The CDR3 spells CATSDLPGTDTQYF. The CDR3 DNA reads as TGTGCCACCAGTGATTTGCCGGGCACAGATACGCAGTATTTT.

This clonotype was seen a few times. Given a much more abundant clone one base away, this may be a read error. The chain recombines TRBV12-3 or TRBV12-4 with TRBJ2-7; 8 bases fit TRBD1. The CDR3 length is 15 residues. V shed 5 bases, J shed 3 bases, and the junction held 9 bases outside the gene matches. The CDR3 protein is CASSPAGGPLYEQYF. CDR3 sequence (DNA): TGTGCCAGCAGTCCCGCAGGGGGCCCACTCTACGAGCAGTACTTC.